One TCR beta chain is described in this entry. The antigen is undetermined. The data are from a study of shared clonotypes between healthy human individuals. Study results and limitations: Shared clonotypes: about 5.3% naive CD4, around 3.7% naive CD8, roughly 2.2% memory CD4, approximately 0.37% memory CD8.

TCRdb's table, derived via immunoSEQ multiplex PCR, lists solely in-frame clones and lacks some. The sample includes 550,000 to 800,000 clones, less than 95% seen only once; the top ten take 30% to 40%. CDR3 length: 13 amino acids. V lost 5 bases and J lost 10; bases outside the gene matches: 10. Per the germline V gene, CDR1 is MNHEY and CDR2 is SMNVEV (reference sequence). This TCR was recovered from a man between 18 and 35 years old in good health. Some clones in this sample may be carry-over from other donors' samples. Sequencing was performed on memory CD8+ T cells from PBMCs. The subset was: CD45RO+ cells pooled with CCR7-negative TemRA cells. This rearrangement joins TRBV27 to TRBJ1-1, with 7 bases that match TRBD1. The CDR3 spells CASSPAPGGGAFF. Written as DNA, the CDR3 is TGTGCCAGCAGTCCCGCCCCAGGGGGGGGAGCTTTCTTT.